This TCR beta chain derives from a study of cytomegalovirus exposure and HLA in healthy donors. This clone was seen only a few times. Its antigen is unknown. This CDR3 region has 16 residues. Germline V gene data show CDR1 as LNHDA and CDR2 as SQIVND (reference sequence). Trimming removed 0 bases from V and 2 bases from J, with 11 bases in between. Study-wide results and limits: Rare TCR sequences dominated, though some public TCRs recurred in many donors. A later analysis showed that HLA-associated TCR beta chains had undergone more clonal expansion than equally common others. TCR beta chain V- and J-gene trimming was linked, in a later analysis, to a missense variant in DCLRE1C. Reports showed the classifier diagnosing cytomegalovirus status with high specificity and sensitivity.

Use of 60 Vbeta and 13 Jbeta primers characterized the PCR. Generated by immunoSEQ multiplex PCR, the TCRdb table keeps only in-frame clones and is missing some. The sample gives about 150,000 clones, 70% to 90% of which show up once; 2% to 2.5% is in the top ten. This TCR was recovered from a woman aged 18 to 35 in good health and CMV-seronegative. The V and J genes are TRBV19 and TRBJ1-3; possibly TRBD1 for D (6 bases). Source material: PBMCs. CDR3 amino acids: CASSIEAGDTGNTIYF. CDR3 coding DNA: TGTGCCAGTAGTATAGAGGCAGGGGACACTGGAAACACCATATATTTT.